Listed here are 2 T cell receptor beta chains from one sample, sequenced in a study of T cells after yellow fever vaccination. One entry per CDR3 protein results from TCRdb running MiXCR on the 5' RACE reads. The table has approximately 550,000 distinct CDR3 sequences, about 19% seen once. The sample consisted of PBMCs, taken 15 days after the yellow fever booster vaccination. Every receptor here comes from a man between 25 and 39 years old who received the YFV17D yellow fever vaccine.

This clonotype occurred a few times. The chain is built from TRBV2 and TRBJ2-5; TRBD1 or TRBD2 may be the D gene (5 bases each). Germline CDR1 and CDR2: SNHLY and FYNNEI. Deletions cut 6 bases from V and 5 bases from J, with 13 bases between. There are 13 residues in the CDR3. The CDR3 nucleotides read TGTGCCAGCAGGGGGACCCCGGGGGAGACCCAGTACTTC. It translates to CASRGTPGETQYF. The whole variable domain, remainder taken from reference TRBV2 and TRBJ2-5, is EPEVTQTPSHQVTQMGQEVILRCVPISNHLYFYWYRQILGQKVEFLVSFYNNEISEKSEIFDDQFSVERPDGSNFTLKIRSTKLEDSAMYFCASRGTPGETQYFGPGTRLLVL.

The V gene is TRBV20-1, the J gene TRBJ2-7; D might be TRBD2 (5 bases). The CDR3 runs 15 residues. CDR1 is DFQATT and CDR2 is SNEGSKA in the germline V gene (reference sequence). V was cut by 1 base and J by 2 bases, with 15 bases left in between. CDR3 nucleotides: TGCAGTGCTAGAGCGGCCTCAGCGGCCCCCTACGAGCAGTACTTC. Its protein is CSARAASAAPYEQYF.